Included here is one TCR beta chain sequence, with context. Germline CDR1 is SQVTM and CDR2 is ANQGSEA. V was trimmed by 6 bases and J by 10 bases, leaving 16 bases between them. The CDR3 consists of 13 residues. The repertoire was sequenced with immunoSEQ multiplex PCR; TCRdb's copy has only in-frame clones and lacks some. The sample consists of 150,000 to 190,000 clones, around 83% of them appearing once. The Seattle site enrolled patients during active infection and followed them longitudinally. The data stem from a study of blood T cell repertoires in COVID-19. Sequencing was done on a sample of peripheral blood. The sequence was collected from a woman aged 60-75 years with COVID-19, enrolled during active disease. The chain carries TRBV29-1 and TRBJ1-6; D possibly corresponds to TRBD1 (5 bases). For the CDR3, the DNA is TGCAGCGTGGCTCAGGGAAAAGAATCACCCCTCCACTTT. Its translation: CSVAQGKESPLHF.